This passage covers 12 T cell receptor beta chains from one sample sequenced in a study of T-cell reconstitution after alpha-beta-depleted transplantation in children. The TCRbeta library was prepared with unique molecular identifiers. Each CDR3 protein is one row after TCRdb ran MiXCR on the PCR reads. The profile shows 100,000 or so distinct CDR3 sequences, 20% to 30% of them singletons. The sequenced sample was PBMCs, obtained before TCRalphabeta/CD19-depleted stem cell transplant. The receptors come from a boy aged 2-9 years with acute lymphoblastic leukemia, due to receive a stem cell transplant.

Comments on this clonotype: One end of the junction does not line up with germline, which may come from a read error. The chain carries TRBV29-1 and TRBJ2-7, with 7 positions matching TRBD2. The CDR3 covers 14 residues. In germline, CDR1 is SQVTM, CDR2 ANQGSEA. CDR3 in DNA: TGCAGCGTTCTAGCGGAGGGCTCCTCTTACGAGAAGTACTTC. Amino acid sequence: CSVLAEGSSYEKYF.

There are a few counts of this clonotype. CDR3 sequence (DNA): TGTGCCAGCAGCTTTGGTGCCGCGGGCTCCTACAATGAGCAGTTCTTC. Translation gives CASSFGAAGSYNEQFF. The rearrangement joins TRBV11-3 to TRBJ2-1, with a possible D match to TRBD2 (5 bases). V was cut by 3 bases and J by 0 bases, with 12 bases left in between. Germline V CDR1 and CDR2: SGHNT, YENEEA. The CDR3 totals 16 residues.

This chain links TRBV5-6 with TRBJ2-7; a weak D match, TRBD1 (6 bases). The V end lost 4 bases, the J end lost 1 base, and 12 bases lay between the germline ends. Germline V gene sequence: CDR1 SGHDT, CDR2 YYEEEE. The CDR3 sequence is 14 residues long. For the CDR3, the DNA is TGTGCCAGCAGCCCGACAGGCCAATCCTACGAGCAGTACTTC. It translates to CASSPTGQSYEQYF.

This clonotype appeared a few times. This chain connects TRBV7-7 to TRBJ2-2; D might be TRBD2 (6 bases). Germline V gene data show CDR1 as SSHAT and CDR2 as FNYEAQ (reference sequence). The CDR3 runs to 16 residues. V lost 0 bases and J 0 bases, leaving 8 bases between the germline ends. The CDR3 sequence is CASSLAVAANTGELFF. In nucleotides, the CDR3 is TGTGCCAGCAGCTTAGCGGTAGCGGCGAACACCGGGGAGCTGTTTTTT.

The rearrangement links TRBV18 to TRBJ2-5, with TRBD2 matching over 8 bases. Per germline, CDR1 KGHSH and CDR2 LQKENI. V shed 8 bases, J shed 4 bases, and the junction held 9 bases outside the gene matches. The CDR3 is made up of 14 amino acids. The CDR3 bases are TGTGCCAGCGAAAAACTAGCGGCTTCAGAGACCCAGTACTTC. This codes for CASEKLAASETQYF.

The gene calls are TRBV12-3 or TRBV12-4 and TRBJ2-3; D not certain. Trimming removed 3 bases at V and 6 bases at J, with 16 bases between. The CDR3 loop spans 15 amino acids. CDR3 loop: CASSLYGGKRDTQYF. CDR3 DNA sequence: TGTGCCAGCAGTTTGTACGGCGGTAAACGGGATACGCAGTATTTT.

The chain recombines TRBV5-1 with TRBJ2-1; 9 positions agree with TRBD1. CDR1 and CDR2 (germline): SGHRS, YFSETQ. V shed 3 bases, J shed 10 bases, and the junction held 11 bases outside the gene matches. The CDR3 runs 15 residues. CDR3 residues: CASSSNTGQGGEQFF. The CDR3, as DNA: TGCGCCAGCAGCTCAAATACGGGACAGGGAGGGGAGCAGTTCTTC.

The rearrangement uses TRBV12-3 or TRBV12-4 and TRBJ2-7; D gene unclear. This CDR3 is built from 12 residues. V was pared by 11 bases and J by 3 bases, with 14 bases between. The CDR3 DNA is TGTGCCTGCGCCCGGGCAGACTACGAGCAGTACTTC. Encoded protein: CACARADYEQYF.

The V call is TRBV20-1, the J call TRBJ2-1; 9 nucleotides match TRBD1. The CDR3 is made up of 18 amino acids. Looked up from germline, CDR1 is DFQATT and CDR2 is SNEGSKA (reference sequence). J gave up 4 bases and V 8 bases, and 21 bases lay outside the gene matches. The CDR3 nucleotides read TGCAGTACCCATTCTGGGACAGGGCTCTACGGCCATTACAATGAGCAGTTCTTC. This translates into CSTHSGTGLYGHYNEQFF.

V gene TRBV5-1 combines with J gene TRBJ1-1; D is possibly TRBD1 (6 bases). Germline loops: CDR1 SGHRS, CDR2 YFSETQ. This CDR3 contains 15 residues. The germline V and J ends were trimmed by 0 bases and 0 bases, with 9 bases remaining between them. The chain's CDR3 is CASSLGGAMNTEAFF. Here the CDR3 DNA reads TGCGCCAGCAGCTTGGGGGGGGCCATGAACACTGAAGCTTTCTTT.

This clonotype was observed a few times. This sequence joins TRBV7-9 and TRBJ2-3; tentatively, D is TRBD2 (6 bases). This CDR3 comprises 16 residues. Germline CDR1 is SEHNR and CDR2 is FQNEAQ (reference sequence). Trimming took 3 bases from V and 6 from J, leaving 19 bases between them. CDR3 bases: TGTGCCAGCAGCTTGATTAGTAGCGGAGGGGCCGATACGCAGTATTTT. Protein product: CASSLISSGGADTQYF.

This clonotype was recorded many times. The chain employs TRBV7-9 and TRBJ2-4; D gene uncertain. Germline values: CDR1 SEHNR, CDR2 FQNEAQ (reference sequence). The ends were cut back, 3 bases at V and 5 bases at J, with 14 bases in the middle. This CDR3 region has 15 residues. CDR3 sequence (DNA): TGTGCCAGCAGCTTTGGCGGAGCATGGGAAAACATTCAGTACTTC. Encoded protein: CASSFGGAWENIQYF. The entire variable domain, with the rest obtained from reference TRBV7-9 and TRBJ2-4, is as follows: DTGVSQNPRHKITKRGQNVTFRCDPISEHNRLYWYRQTLGQGPEFLTYFQNEAQLEKSRLLSDRFSAERPKGSFSTLEIQRTEQGDSAMYLCASSFGGAWENIQYFGAGTRLSVL.